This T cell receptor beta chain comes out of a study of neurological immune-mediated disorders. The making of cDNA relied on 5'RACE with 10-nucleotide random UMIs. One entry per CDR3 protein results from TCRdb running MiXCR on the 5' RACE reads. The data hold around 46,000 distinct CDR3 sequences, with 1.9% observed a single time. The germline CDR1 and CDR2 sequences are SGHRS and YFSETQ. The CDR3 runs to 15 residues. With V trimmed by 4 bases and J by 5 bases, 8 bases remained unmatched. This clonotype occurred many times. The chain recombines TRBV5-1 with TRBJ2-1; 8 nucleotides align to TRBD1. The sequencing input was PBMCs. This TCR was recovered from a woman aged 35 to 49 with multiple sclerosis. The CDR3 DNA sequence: TGCGCCAGCAGCGTCGGACAGGGAGTCCACAATGAGCAGTTCTTC. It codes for CASSVGQGVHNEQFF.